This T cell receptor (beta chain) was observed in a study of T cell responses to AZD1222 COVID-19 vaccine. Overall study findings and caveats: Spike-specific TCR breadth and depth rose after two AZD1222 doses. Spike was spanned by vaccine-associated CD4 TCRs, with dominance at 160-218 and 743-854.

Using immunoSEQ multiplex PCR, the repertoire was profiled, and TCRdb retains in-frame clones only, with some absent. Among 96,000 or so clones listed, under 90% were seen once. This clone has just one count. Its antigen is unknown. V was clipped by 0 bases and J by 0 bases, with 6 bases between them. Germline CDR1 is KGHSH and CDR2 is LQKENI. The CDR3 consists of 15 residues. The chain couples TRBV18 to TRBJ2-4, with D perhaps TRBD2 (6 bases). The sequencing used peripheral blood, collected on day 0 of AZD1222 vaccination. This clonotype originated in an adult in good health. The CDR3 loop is CASSPPGLAKNIQYF. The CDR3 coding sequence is TGTGCCAGCTCACCACCGGGACTAGCCAAAAACATTCAGTACTTC.